The T cell receptor beta chain described here comes from a study of blood T cell repertoires in COVID-19. At the level of the study: The study drew acute and convalescent COVID-19 samples from the United States, Italy and Spain.

Sequencing used immunoSEQ multiplex PCR; TCRdb keeps in-frame clones, though not all of them. The data show hundreds of thousands of clones, with nearly 90% seen just once and roughly 15% held by the top ten. Germline V lookup: CDR1 MNHEY, CDR2 SVGAGI. The CDR3 runs to 13 residues. V was shortened by 2 bases and J by 6 bases, with 10 bases between the two germline ends. The sample taken for sequencing was PBMCs or T cells enriched from blood (not recorded which). The chain has TRBV6-5 and TRBJ1-1; no reliable D call. This TCR derives from a man in his thirties or forties who had been exposed to COVID-19. CDR3 region: CASSYRESPEAFF. The CDR3 nucleotides are TGTGCCAGCAGTTACAGGGAGAGCCCTGAAGCTTTCTTT.